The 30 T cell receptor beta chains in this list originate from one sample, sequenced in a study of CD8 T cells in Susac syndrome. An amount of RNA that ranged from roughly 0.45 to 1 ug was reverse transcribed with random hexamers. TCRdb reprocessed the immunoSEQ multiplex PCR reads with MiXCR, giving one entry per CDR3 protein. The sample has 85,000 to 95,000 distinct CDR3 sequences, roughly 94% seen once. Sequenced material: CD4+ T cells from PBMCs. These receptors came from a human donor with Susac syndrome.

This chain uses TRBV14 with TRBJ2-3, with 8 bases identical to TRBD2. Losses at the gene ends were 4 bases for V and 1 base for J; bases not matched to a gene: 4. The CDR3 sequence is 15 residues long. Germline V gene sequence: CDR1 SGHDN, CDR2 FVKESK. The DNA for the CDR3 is TGTGCCAGCAGCCCTGCGGGGGGCGGCACAGATACGCAGTATTTT. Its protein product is CASSPAGGGTDTQYF.

The CDR3 reads CASSRQDHQPQHF. The CDR3 DNA sequence: TGTGCCAGCAGCAGACAGGACCATCAGCCCCAGCATTTT. V usage is TRBV6-6 and J usage is TRBJ1-5, with D perhaps matching TRBD1 (6 bases). Trimming shortened V by 6 bases and J by 5 bases, and 11 bases separated the two germline ends. Germline V gives CDR1 MNHNY, CDR2 SVGAGI (reference sequence). CDR3 length equals 13 residues.

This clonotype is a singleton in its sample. The CDR3 protein is CASSPRWEDYGYTF. DNA of the CDR3: TGTGCCAGCAGCCCCCGGTGGGAGGACTATGGCTACACCTTC. This rearrangement joins TRBV7-2 to TRBJ1-2; D is unresolved. The CDR3 extends over 14 amino acids. Trimming shortened V by 5 bases and J by 3 bases, and 13 bases separated the two germline ends. Germline-derived CDR1 and CDR2 are SGHTA and FQGNSA. Variable domain in full (rest from reference TRBV7-2 and TRBJ1-2): GAGVSQSPSNKVTEKGKDVELRCDPISGHTALYWYRQSLGQGLEFLIYFQGNSAPDKSGLPSDRFSAERTGGSVSTLTIQRTQQEDSAVYLCASSPRWEDYGYTFGSGTRLTVV.

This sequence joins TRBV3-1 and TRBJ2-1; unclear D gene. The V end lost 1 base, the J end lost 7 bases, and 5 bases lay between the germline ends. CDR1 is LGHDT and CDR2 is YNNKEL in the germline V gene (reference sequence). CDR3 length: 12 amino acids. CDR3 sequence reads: CASSQGTNEQFF. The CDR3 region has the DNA TGTGCCAGCAGCCAAGGGACGAATGAGCAGTTCTTC.

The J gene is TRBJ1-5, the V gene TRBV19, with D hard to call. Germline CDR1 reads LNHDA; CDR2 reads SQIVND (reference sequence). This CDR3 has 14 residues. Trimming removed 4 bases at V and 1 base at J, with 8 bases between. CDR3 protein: CASSNQDSNQPQHF. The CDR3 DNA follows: TGTGCCAGTAGTAACCAGGACAGCAATCAGCCCCAGCATTTT.

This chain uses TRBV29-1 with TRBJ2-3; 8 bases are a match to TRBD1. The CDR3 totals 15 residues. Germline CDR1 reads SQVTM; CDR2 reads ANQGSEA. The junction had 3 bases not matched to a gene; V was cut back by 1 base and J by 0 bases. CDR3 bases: TGCAGCGTTGAAGGGACAGGGACTAGCACAGATACGCAGTATTTT. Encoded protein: CSVEGTGTSTDTQYF.

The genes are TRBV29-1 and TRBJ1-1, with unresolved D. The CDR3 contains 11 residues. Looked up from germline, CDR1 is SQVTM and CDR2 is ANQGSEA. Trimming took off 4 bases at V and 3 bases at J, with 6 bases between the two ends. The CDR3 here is CSVVEDTEAFF. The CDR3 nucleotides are TGCAGCGTTGTGGAGGACACTGAAGCTTTCTTT.

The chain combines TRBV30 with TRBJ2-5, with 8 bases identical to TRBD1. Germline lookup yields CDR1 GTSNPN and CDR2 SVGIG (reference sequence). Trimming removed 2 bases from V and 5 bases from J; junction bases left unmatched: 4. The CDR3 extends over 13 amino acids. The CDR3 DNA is TGTGCCTGGAGTCGACAGGGGAAGGAGACCCAGTACTTC. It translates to CAWSRQGKETQYF.

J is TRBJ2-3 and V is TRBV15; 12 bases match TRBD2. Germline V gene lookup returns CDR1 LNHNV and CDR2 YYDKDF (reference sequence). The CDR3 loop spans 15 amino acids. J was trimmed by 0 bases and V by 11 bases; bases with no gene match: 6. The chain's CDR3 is CAVTLAGGSTDTQYF. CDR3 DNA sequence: TGTGCCGTAACCCTAGCGGGGGGGAGCACAGATACGCAGTATTTT.

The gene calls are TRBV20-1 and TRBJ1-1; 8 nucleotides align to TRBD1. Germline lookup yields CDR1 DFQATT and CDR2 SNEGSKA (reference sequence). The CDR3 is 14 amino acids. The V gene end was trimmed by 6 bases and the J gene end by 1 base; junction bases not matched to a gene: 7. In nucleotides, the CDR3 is TGCAGTGCACCGACAGGGGCGAGGAACACTGAAGCTTTCTTT. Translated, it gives CSAPTGARNTEAFF.

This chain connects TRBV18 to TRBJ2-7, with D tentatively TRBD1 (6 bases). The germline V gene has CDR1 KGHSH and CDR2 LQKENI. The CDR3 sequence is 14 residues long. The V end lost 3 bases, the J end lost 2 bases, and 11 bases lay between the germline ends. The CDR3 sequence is CASSPPTGTYEQYF. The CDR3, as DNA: TGTGCCAGCTCACCCCCGACAGGTACCTACGAGCAGTACTTC.

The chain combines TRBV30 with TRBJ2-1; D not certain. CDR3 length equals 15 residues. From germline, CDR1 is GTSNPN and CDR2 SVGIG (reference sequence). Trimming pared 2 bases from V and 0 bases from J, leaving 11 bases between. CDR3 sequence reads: CAWSWNTYSYNEQFF. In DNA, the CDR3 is TGTGCCTGGAGTTGGAACACCTACTCCTACAATGAGCAGTTCTTC.

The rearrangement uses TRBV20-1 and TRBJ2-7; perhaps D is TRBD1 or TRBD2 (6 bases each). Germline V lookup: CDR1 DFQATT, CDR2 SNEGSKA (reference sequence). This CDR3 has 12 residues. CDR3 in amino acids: CSAVGGLSEQYF. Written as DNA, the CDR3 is TGCAGCGCGGTTGGGGGGCTCTCCGAGCAGTACTTC.

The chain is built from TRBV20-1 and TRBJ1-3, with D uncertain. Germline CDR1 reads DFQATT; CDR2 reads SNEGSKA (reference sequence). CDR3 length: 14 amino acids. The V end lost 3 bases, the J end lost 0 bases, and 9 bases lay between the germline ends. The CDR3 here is CSASRTISGNTIYF. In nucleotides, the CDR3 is TGCAGTGCTAGCCGGACGATCTCTGGAAACACCATATATTTT.

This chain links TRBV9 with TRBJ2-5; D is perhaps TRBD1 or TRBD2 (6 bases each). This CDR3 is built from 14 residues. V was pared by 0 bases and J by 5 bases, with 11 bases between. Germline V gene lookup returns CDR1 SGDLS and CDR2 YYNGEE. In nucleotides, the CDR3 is TGTGCCAGCAGCGTAGCGGGGGCTTCGGAGACCCAGTACTTC. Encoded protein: CASSVAGASETQYF. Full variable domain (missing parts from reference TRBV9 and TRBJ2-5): DSGVTQTPKHLITATGQRVTLRCSPRSGDLSVYWYQQSLDQGLQFLIQYYNGEERAKGNILERFSAQQFPDLHSELNLSSLELGDSALYFCASSVAGASETQYFGPGTRLLVL.

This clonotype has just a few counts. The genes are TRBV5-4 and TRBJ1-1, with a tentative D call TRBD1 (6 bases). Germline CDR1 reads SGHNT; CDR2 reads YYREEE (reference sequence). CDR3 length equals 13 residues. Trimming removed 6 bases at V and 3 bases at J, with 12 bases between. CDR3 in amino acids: CASNQGFYTEAFF. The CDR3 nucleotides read TGTGCCAGCAACCAGGGGTTTTACACTGAAGCTTTCTTT.

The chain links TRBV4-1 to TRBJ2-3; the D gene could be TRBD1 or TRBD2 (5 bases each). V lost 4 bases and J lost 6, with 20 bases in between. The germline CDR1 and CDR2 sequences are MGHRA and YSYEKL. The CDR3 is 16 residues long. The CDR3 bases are TGCGCCAGCAGCCCCCGACCGGGGACCCACGGGGATACGCAGTATTTT. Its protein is CASSPRPGTHGDTQYF.

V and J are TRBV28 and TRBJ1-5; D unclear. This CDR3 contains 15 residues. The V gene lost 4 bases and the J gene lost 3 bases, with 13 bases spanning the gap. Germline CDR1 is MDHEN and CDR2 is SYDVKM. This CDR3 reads CASSSEVGYNQPQHF. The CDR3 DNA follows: TGTGCCAGCAGTTCAGAGGTAGGGTACAATCAGCCCCAGCATTTT.

The CDR3 bases are TGCGCCAGCAGCTCCCAATCTCCCCCAGATACGCAGTATTTT. Protein sequence: CASSSQSPPDTQYF. The gene calls are TRBV5-1 and TRBJ2-3, with D unclear. Germline V gene lookup returns CDR1 SGHRS and CDR2 YFSETQ. With 3 bases removed from V and 4 bases from J, the gap between germline ends came to 12 bases. The CDR3 has 14 residues.

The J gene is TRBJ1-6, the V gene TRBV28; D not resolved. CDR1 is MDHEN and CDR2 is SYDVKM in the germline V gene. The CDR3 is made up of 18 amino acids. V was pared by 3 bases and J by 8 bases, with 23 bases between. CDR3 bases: TGTGCCAGCAGTTTCGCGATCGCTGGAGAGCAAAGATATTCACCCCTCCACTTT. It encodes CASSFAIAGEQRYSPLHF.

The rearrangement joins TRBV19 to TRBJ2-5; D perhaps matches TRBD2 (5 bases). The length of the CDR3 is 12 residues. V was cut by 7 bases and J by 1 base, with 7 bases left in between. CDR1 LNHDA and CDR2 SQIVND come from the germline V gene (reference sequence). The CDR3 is CASTRVQETQYF. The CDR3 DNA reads TGTGCCAGTACGAGGGTCCAAGAGACCCAGTACTTC.

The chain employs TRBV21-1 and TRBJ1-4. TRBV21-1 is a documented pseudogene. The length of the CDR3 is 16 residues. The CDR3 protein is CASSKARGRTNEKLFF. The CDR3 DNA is TGTGCCAGCAGCAAAGCTCGCGGGAGAACTAATGAAAAACTGTTTTTT.

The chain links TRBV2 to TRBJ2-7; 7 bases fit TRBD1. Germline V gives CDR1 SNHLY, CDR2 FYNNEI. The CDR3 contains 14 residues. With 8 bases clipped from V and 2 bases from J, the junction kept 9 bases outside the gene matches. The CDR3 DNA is TGTGCCAGCGCATTAGGACAGGAGCCCTACGAGCAGTACTTC. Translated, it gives CASALGQEPYEQYF. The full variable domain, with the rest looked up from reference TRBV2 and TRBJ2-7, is EPEVTQTPSHQVTQMGQEVILRCVPISNHLYFYWYRQILGQKVEFLVSFYNNEISEKSEIFDDQFSVERPDGSNFTLKIRSTKLEDSAMYFCASALGQEPYEQYFGPGTRLTVT.

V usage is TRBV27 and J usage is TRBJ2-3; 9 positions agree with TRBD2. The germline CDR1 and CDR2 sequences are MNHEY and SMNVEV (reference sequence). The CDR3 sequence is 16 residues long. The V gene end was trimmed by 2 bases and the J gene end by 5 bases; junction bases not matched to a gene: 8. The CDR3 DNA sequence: TGTGCCAGCAGTTTACAGGGACTAGCTAGGGTAGATACGCAGTATTTT. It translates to CASSLQGLARVDTQYF.

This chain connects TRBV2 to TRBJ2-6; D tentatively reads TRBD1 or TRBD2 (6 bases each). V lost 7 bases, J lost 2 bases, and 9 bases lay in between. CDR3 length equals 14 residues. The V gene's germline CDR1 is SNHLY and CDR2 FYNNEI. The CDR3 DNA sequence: TGTGCCAGCACCGGGGGCACTGGGGCCAACGTCCTGACTTTC. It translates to CASTGGTGANVLTF.

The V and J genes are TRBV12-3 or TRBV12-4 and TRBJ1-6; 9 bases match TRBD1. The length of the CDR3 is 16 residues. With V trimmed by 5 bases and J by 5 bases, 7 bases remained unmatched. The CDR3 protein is CASSPAGQGNNSPLHF. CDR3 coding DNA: TGTGCCAGCAGTCCGGCCGGACAGGGGAATAATTCACCCCTCCACTTT.

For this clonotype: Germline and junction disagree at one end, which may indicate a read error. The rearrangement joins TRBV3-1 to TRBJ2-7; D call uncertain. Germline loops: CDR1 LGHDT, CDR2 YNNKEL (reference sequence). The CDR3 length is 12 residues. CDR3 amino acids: CASSQEGSPGCF. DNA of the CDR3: TGTGCCAGCAGCCAAGAGGGGTCTCCCGGATGCTTC.

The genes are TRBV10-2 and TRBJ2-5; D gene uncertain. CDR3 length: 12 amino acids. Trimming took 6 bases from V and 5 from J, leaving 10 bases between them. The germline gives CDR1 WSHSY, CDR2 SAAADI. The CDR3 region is CASRKSQETQYF. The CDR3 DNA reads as TGCGCCAGCAGGAAGAGTCAGGAGACCCAGTACTTC.

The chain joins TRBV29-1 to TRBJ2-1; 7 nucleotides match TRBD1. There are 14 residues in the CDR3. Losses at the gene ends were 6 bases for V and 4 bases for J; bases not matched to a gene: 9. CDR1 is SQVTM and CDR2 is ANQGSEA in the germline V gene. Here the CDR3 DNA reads TGCAGCGTCCTGTCCGGGACAGAGTACAATGAGCAGTTCTTC. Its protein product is CSVLSGTEYNEQFF.

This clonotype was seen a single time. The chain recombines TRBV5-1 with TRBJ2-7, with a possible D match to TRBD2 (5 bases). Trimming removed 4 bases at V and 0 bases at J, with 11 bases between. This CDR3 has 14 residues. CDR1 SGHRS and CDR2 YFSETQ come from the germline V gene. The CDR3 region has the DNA TGCGCCAGCAGCAAGGGAGTCTCCTCCTACGAGCAGTACTTC. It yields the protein CASSKGVSSYEQYF.